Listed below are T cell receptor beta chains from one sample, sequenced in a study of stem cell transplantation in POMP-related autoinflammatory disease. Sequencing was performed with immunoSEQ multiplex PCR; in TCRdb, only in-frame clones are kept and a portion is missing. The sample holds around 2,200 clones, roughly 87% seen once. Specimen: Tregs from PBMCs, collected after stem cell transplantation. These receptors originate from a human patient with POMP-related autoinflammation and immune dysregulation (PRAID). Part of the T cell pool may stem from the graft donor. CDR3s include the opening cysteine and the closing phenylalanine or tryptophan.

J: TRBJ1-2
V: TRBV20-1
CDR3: CSASGTGGRANYGYTF

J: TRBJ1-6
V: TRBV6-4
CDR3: CASSLDRGHSPLHF

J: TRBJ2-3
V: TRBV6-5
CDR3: CASLKVGGRTDTQYF

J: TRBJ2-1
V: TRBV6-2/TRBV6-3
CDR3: CASSYSWTSYNEQFF

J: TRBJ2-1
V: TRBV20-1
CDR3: CSEARDNEQFF

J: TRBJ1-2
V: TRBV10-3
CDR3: CAISEMGQGAGGYTF

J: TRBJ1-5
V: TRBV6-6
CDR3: CASSYGRGNQPQHF

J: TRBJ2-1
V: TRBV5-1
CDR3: CASSLQGYYNEQFF

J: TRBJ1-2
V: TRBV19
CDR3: CASSAGGLANYGYTF

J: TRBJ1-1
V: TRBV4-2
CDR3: CASSQGTGWDTEAFF

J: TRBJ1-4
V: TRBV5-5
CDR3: CASSPRDYHEKLFF

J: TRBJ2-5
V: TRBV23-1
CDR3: CASSRTRDRGRETQYF

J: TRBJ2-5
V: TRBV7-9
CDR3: CASSLSGVETQYF

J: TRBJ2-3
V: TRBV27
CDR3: CASSLRGELYTQYF

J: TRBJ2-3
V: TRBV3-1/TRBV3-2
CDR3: CASSQVDYTDTQYF

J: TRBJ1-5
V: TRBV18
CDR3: CASSPLPIQGSNQPQHF

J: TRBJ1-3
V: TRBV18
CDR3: CASSPAGNTIYF

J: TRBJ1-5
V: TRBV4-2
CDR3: CASSQAGVSNQPQHF

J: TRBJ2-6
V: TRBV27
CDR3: CASSSPMINGANVLTF

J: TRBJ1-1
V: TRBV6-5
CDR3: CASTPWGYTEAFF

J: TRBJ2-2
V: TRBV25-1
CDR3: CASSVSGLNTGELFF

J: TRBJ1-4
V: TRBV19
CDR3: CASSFGNEKLFF

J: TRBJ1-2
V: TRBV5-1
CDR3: CASSLGYGYTF

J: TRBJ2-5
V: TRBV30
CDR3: CAGTRSGVQETQYF

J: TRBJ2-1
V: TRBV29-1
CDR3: CSVSPYGTVYNEQFF

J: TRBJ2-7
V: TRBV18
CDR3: CASSAAGGLRYEQYF

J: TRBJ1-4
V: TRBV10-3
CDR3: CAISESWGRGTNEKLFF

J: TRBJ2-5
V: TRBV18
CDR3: CASSPDRAVQETQYF

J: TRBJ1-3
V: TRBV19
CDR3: CASNTGAGNTIYF

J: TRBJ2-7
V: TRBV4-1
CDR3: CASSIVSSGRSYEQYF

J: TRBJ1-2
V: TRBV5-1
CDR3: CASSLEGQASDGYTF

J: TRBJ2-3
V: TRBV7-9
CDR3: CASSLEVAGRADTQYF

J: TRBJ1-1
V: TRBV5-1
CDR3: CASSGTSLNTEAFF

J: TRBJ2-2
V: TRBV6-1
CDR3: CASSGSWRVANTGELFF

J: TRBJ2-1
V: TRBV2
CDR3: CARGGPNVAVGGNEQFF

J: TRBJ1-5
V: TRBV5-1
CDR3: CASRGGGNQPQHF